Below are 28 T cell receptor beta chains sequenced from a single sample in a study of cytomegalovirus exposure and HLA in healthy donors (TCRdb year 2017). Libraries came from the immunoSEQ multiplex PCR assay. Sourced from immuneACCESS, this table was stored by TCRdb with only in-frame sequences that have V and J called. A share of the clones is absent; for the studies checked, an unresolved V gene accounts for under half, and the remainder has no known explanation. The sample has some 140,000 clones on record, 85% to 90% of them singletons. Under 3% of the sample comes from the top ten. Sequences were obtained from PBMCs. The receptors come from a young man in good health and CMV-seronegative.

The V call is TRBV5-8, the J call TRBJ1-2; D is perhaps TRBD1 (6 bases). The germline gives CDR1 SGHTS, CDR2 YDEGEE. This CDR3 has 13 amino acids. V gave up 1 base and J gave up 8 bases, with 12 bases separating them. The CDR3, as DNA: TGTGCCAGCAGCTTGAGGGACATTTACGGCTACACCTTC. This encodes CASSLRDIYGYTF.

The chain carries TRBV7-8 and TRBJ1-2; D might be TRBD1 (6 bases). Trimming shortened V by 5 bases and J by 6 bases, and 16 bases separated the two germline ends. The CDR3 covers 14 residues. Germline assignment: CDR1 SGHVS and CDR2 FQNEAQ. The chain's CDR3 is CASSPYGGAHGYTF. For the CDR3, the DNA is TGTGCCAGCAGCCCGTATGGGGGGGCGCATGGCTACACCTTC.

This clone was seen only once. The chain carries TRBV29-1 and TRBJ2-3; 8 bases are a match to TRBD1. The CDR3 length is 16 residues. CDR1 and CDR2 (germline): SQVTM, ANQGSEA. J lost 3 bases, V lost 0 bases, and 8 bases had no gene match. The CDR3 sequence is CSVEEAGTGGTDTQYF. In DNA, the CDR3 is TGCAGCGTTGAAGAGGCCGGGACAGGTGGGACAGATACGCAGTATTTT.

The V and J genes are TRBV25-1 and TRBJ1-1; no clear D gene. The V and J ends lost 4 bases and 0 bases respectively, with 9 bases between them. This CDR3 comprises 14 residues. The germline V gene has CDR1 MGHDK and CDR2 SYGVNS. CDR3 protein: CASSAAEMNTEAFF. CDR3 coding DNA: TGTGCCAGCAGTGCCGCCGAGATGAACACTGAAGCTTTCTTT.

CDR3 loop: CASSSPGLDPYEQYF. In DNA form, the CDR3 reads TGTGCCAGCAGCTCTCCGGGACTAGACCCCTACGAGCAGTACTTC. This chain links TRBV7-9 with TRBJ2-7; 8 nucleotides line up with TRBD2. V gave up 4 bases and J gave up 2 bases; unmatched junction bases: 7. The germline gives CDR1 SEHNR, CDR2 FQNEAQ (reference sequence). The CDR3 runs to 15 residues.

This chain connects TRBV7-2 to TRBJ2-7, with TRBD1 as a possible D gene (6 bases). Germline V lookup: CDR1 SGHTA, CDR2 FQGNSA. The CDR3 is 13 residues long. V lost 5 bases, J lost 2 bases, and 10 bases lay in between. CDR3 in DNA: TGTGCCAGCAGCCTGGACAGAACCTACGAGCAGTACTTC. This translates into CASSLDRTYEQYF.

The CDR3 here is CASGRRLYEQYF. Here the CDR3 DNA reads TGTGCCAGTGGGCGAAGGCTGTATGAGCAGTACTTC. The V gene is TRBV11-2, the J gene TRBJ2-7; D not certain. V lost 9 bases, J lost 7 bases, and 16 bases lay in between. The CDR3 is 12 residues long. Germline lookup yields CDR1 SGHAT and CDR2 FQNNGV. The full variable domain, rest sourced from reference TRBV11-2 and TRBJ2-7, is EAGVAQSPRYKIIEKRQSVAFWCNPISGHATLYWYQQILGQGPKLLIQFQNNGVVDDSQLPKDRFSAERLKGVDSTLKIQPAKLEDSAVYLCASGRRLYEQYFGPGTRLTVT.

The V gene is TRBV28, the J gene TRBJ2-7, with 10 positions matching TRBD1. Germline CDR1 is MDHEN and CDR2 is SYDVKM. V was pared by 6 bases and J by 6 bases, with 8 bases of the junction left unmatched. This CDR3 region has 14 residues. CDR3 sequence: CASSPPGTGVEQYF. CDR3 sequence (DNA): TGTGCCAGCAGCCCCCCCGGGACAGGGGTCGAGCAGTACTTC.

This chain connects TRBV15 to TRBJ2-7; 8 positions agree with TRBD1. CDR1 is LNHNV and CDR2 is YYDKDF in the germline V gene (reference sequence). V shed 1 base, J shed 3 bases, and the junction held 5 bases outside the gene matches. CDR3 length: 15 amino acids. The CDR3 nucleotides are TGTGCCACCAGCAGAGCCGGGACAGGAGTCTACGAGCAGTACTTC. Amino acid sequence: CATSRAGTGVYEQYF.

In this sample, this clone turned up once. The chain uses TRBV5-1 and TRBJ2-7, with D unresolved. Trimming took off 3 bases at V and 5 bases at J, with 15 bases between the two ends. The length of the CDR3 is 14 residues. Germline V CDR1 and CDR2: SGHRS, YFSETQ. In DNA, the CDR3 is TGCGCCAGCAGCTCTCGAGACTTAAAGGACGAGCAGTACTTC. Translated, it gives CASSSRDLKDEQYF.

The CDR3 sequence is CASSLDGRLNSNQPQHF. The CDR3 DNA reads TGTGCCAGCAGCTTAGATGGCCGTCTTAATAGCAATCAGCCCCAGCATTTT. The chain is built from TRBV7-2 and TRBJ1-5; no definite D call. The V and J ends lost 1 base and 0 bases respectively, with 13 bases between them. The CDR3 is made up of 17 amino acids. Germline loops: CDR1 SGHTA, CDR2 FQGNSA.

The chain links TRBV6-5 to TRBJ2-7; 8 nucleotides match TRBD1. Germline values: CDR1 MNHEY, CDR2 SVGAGI. The CDR3 consists of 14 residues. Losses at the gene ends were 2 bases for V and 3 bases for J; bases not matched to a gene: 3. The CDR3 DNA follows: TGTGCCAGCAGTTACCACGGACAGGGCTACGAGCAGTACTTC. Amino acid sequence: CASSYHGQGYEQYF.

This clone showed up just a few times. The chain joins TRBV2 to TRBJ2-2; D might be TRBD1 (5 bases). V shed 7 bases and J shed 4 bases, with 10 bases lying between them. The CDR3 spans 13 residues. Germline V gene lookup returns CDR1 SNHLY and CDR2 FYNNEI. The DNA of the CDR3 is TGTGCCAGCATCCCGGACACCACCGGGGAGCTGTTTTTT. Residues: CASIPDTTGELFF.

CDR3 DNA: TGTGCCATCAGTGAGTCGAGACAGTCTGGGGCCAACGTCCTGACTTTC. Its protein product is CAISESRQSGANVLTF. The chain employs TRBV10-3 and TRBJ2-6; a weak D match, TRBD1 (5 bases). Germline V lookup: CDR1 ENHRY, CDR2 SYGVKD. V lost 0 bases, J lost 1 base, and 7 bases lay in between. This CDR3 spans 16 amino acids.

The V call is TRBV5-1, the J call TRBJ1-2; 8 bases fit TRBD1. The CDR3 spans 14 residues. The junction had 6 bases not matched to a gene; V was cut back by 4 bases and J by 4 bases. The germline V gene has CDR1 SGHRS and CDR2 YFSETQ. DNA for the CDR3: TGCGCCAGCAGCCCGGGACAGGCCTCCTATGGCTACACCTTC. Residues: CASSPGQASYGYTF.

The chain couples TRBV6-6 to TRBJ1-5; 10 bases map to TRBD1. The CDR3 is 15 amino acids. CDR1 MNHNY and CDR2 SVGAGI come from the germline V gene (reference sequence). With V trimmed by 4 bases and J by 7 bases, 7 bases remained unmatched. CDR3 sequence: CASSSAGTGEQPQHF. The CDR3 nucleotides read TGTGCCAGCAGTTCCGCCGGGACAGGGGAGCAGCCCCAGCATTTT.

The genes are TRBV30 and TRBJ2-5, with 7 bases aligning to TRBD2. The CDR3 is 16 residues long. Germline V gene lookup returns CDR1 GTSNPN and CDR2 SVGIG (reference sequence). Trimming removed 2 bases from V and 2 bases from J; junction bases left unmatched: 11. CDR3 nucleotide sequence: TGTGCCTGGAGTACTGGGGGACTACCTCATCAAGAGACCCAGTACTTC. It yields the protein CAWSTGGLPHQETQYF.

J is TRBJ2-1 and V is TRBV9; TRBD2 might be the D (5 bases). The germline V gene has CDR1 SGDLS and CDR2 YYNGEE. V lost 3 bases to trimming and J lost 6 bases, with 16 bases between them. The CDR3 runs to 15 residues. The CDR3 spells CASSERTDLGNEQFF. In DNA form, the CDR3 reads TGTGCCAGCAGCGAGAGGACTGACCTCGGCAATGAGCAGTTCTTC.

The chain recombines TRBV6-5 with TRBJ1-2; maybe TRBD1 (6 bases). Per germline, CDR1 MNHEY and CDR2 SVGAGI. The V gene lost 8 bases and the J gene lost 4 bases, with 17 bases spanning the gap. This CDR3 contains 14 residues. The CDR3 sequence is CASHVPGQPYGYTF. The DNA of the CDR3 is TGTGCCAGCCACGTCCCGGGACAACCCTATGGCTACACCTTC.

The chain carries TRBV2 and TRBJ2-1; D is ambiguous. CDR1 SNHLY and CDR2 FYNNEI come from the germline V gene. CDR3 length equals 12 residues. The germline V and J ends were trimmed by 11 bases and 7 bases, with 15 bases remaining between them. The CDR3 loop reads CASRPPINEQFF. CDR3 nucleotides: TGTGCCTCTAGACCACCGATAAATGAGCAGTTCTTC.

The genes are TRBV19 and TRBJ1-6, with D perhaps TRBD1 (6 bases). This CDR3 comprises 13 residues. The V gene lost 4 bases and the J gene lost 10 bases, with 11 bases spanning the gap. Germline V gives CDR1 LNHDA, CDR2 SQIVND (reference sequence). DNA of the CDR3: TGTGCCAGTAGTAAACAGGGTTTCTCACCCCTCCACTTT. Translating it yields CASSKQGFSPLHF.

The chain has TRBV18 and TRBJ1-5, with TRBD1 matching 7 bases. The CDR3 loop spans 14 amino acids. V lost 6 bases and J lost 3; bases outside the gene matches: 5. CDR1 and CDR2 from the germline V gene are KGHSH and LQKENI. The CDR3 loop reads CASSHGQANQPQHF. For the CDR3, the DNA is TGTGCCAGCTCCCACGGACAGGCCAATCAGCCCCAGCATTTT. The full variable domain, completed using reference TRBV18 and TRBJ1-5, is NAGVMQNPRHLVRRRGQEARLRCSPMKGHSHVYWYRQLPEEGLKFMVYLQKENIIDESGMPKERFSAEFPKEGPSILRIQQVVRGDSAAYFCASSHGQANQPQHFGDGTRLSIL.

This chain links TRBV2 with TRBJ2-7, with a weak D call TRBD2 (6 bases). The CDR3 has 13 amino acids. Trimming took 7 bases from V and 2 from J, leaving 12 bases between them. Germline V CDR1 and CDR2: SNHLY, FYNNEI. In DNA, the CDR3 is TGTGCCAGCACCAGGGACTCAACCTACGAGCAGTACTTC. Residues: CASTRDSTYEQYF.

In nucleotides, the CDR3 is TGTGCCAGCAGTGACCGGGACACTCCCGGGAACACTGAAGCTTTCTTT. Amino acid sequence: CASSDRDTPGNTEAFF. The gene calls are TRBV6-4 and TRBJ1-1, with D perhaps matching TRBD1 (6 bases). Germline V lookup: CDR1 MRHNA, CDR2 SNTAGT. Trimming left V 2 bases short and J 1 base short, with 14 bases between. The CDR3 is made up of 16 amino acids.

This chain connects TRBV27 to TRBJ2-1, with 13 bases matching TRBD2. The V gene end was trimmed by 5 bases and the J gene end by 10 bases; junction bases not matched to a gene: 2. This CDR3 spans 13 amino acids. Germline CDR1 and CDR2: MNHEY and SMNVEV (reference sequence). In nucleotides, the CDR3 is TGTGCCAGCAGTCTGGGACTAGCGGGAGAGCAGTTCTTC. It translates to CASSLGLAGEQFF.

CDR3 in amino acids: CASSLLESSYNEQFF. The CDR3 coding sequence is TGTGCCAGCAGTTTACTCGAGAGCTCCTACAATGAGCAGTTCTTC. V is TRBV27 and J is TRBJ2-1; D gene uncertain. There are 15 residues in the CDR3. V lost 2 bases and J lost 0, with 8 bases in between. Germline V gene sequence: CDR1 MNHEY, CDR2 SMNVEV (reference sequence).

This clone was observed once. The chain carries TRBV25-1 and TRBJ2-5, with 10 bases lining up with TRBD1. The ends lost 8 bases at V and 5 bases at J; junction bases unmatched: 8. The CDR3 covers 14 residues. The V gene's germline CDR1 is MGHDK and CDR2 SYGVNS. The CDR3 DNA reads TGTGCCAGCGGGGACAGGGGAGGTGGGGAGACCCAGTACTTC. It is translated as CASGDRGGGETQYF.

The chain employs TRBV18 and TRBJ2-7; TRBD1 is a possible D gene (5 bases). Germline-derived CDR1 and CDR2 are KGHSH and LQKENI. V was shortened by 3 bases and J by 4 bases, with 16 bases between the two germline ends. This CDR3 has 15 residues. The CDR3 region is CASSPRDRLSYEQYF. In nucleotides, the CDR3 is TGTGCCAGCTCACCCAGGGATCGGCTAAGTTACGAGCAGTACTTC.